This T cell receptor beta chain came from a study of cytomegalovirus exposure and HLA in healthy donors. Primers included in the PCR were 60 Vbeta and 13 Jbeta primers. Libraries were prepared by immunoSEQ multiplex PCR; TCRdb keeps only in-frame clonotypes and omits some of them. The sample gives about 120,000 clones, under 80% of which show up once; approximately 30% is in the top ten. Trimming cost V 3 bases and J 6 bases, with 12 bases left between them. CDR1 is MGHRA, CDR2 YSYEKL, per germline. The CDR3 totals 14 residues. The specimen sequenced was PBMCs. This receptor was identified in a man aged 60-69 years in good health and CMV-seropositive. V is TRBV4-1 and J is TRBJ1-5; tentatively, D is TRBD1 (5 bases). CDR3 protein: CASSQGRVFQPQHF. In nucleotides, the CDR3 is TGCGCCAGCAGCCAGGGCAGGGTATTTCAGCCCCAGCATTTT.